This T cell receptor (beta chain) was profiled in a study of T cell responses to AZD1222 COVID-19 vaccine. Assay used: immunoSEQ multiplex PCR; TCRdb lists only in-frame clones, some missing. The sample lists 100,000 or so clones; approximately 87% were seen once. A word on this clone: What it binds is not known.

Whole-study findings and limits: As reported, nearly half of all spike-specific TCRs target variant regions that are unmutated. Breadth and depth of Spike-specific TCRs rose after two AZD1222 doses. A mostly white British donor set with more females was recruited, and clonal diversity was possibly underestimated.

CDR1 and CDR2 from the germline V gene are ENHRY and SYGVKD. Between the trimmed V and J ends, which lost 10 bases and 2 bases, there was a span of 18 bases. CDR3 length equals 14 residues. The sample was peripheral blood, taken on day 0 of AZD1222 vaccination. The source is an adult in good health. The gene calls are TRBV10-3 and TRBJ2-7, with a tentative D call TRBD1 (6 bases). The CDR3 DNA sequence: TGTGCCAGTGGGCTCCAGGGGCCCCCCTACGAGCAGTACTTC. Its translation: CASGLQGPPYEQYF.